These T cell receptor beta chains were read from a single sample in a study of T cell clones after liver transplantation. Sequencing used immunoSEQ multiplex PCR; TCRdb keeps in-frame clones, though not all of them. Seen here are 75,000 to 95,000 clones, around four fifths observed once, and the top ten hold 2.5% to 3%. Sequenced here: CD4+ T cells from blood, sampled at the 22-month timepoint. The origin of the receptors is a human patient who received a liver transplant. A share of the T cells may be of graft donor origin. Both conserved end residues are part of each CDR3. Each record gives: V gene, J gene, CDR3 length, CDR3 protein.

>TRBV5-4|TRBJ2-1|17
CASSPQGGTPAYNEQFF
>TRBV5-6|TRBJ1-3|16
CASSLSGQSSGNTIYF
>TRBV5-1|TRBJ2-5|17
CASSLGLAGTIQETQYF
>TRBV11-2|TRBJ1-1|13
CASSRDLNTEAFF
>TRBV7-2|TRBJ2-1|13
CASSLEIDNEQFF
>TRBV7-9|TRBJ2-7|15
CASSSRDPGKLEQYF
>TRBV6-1|TRBJ1-1|15
CASSVGRQKNTEAFF
>TRBV18|TRBJ1-5|15
CASSPDRGDSQPQHF
>TRBV9|TRBJ2-3|12
CASSVGKSTQYF
>TRBV21-1|TRBJ2-7|14
CASSRGPQEGEQYF
>TRBV5-1|TRBJ1-2|16
CASSLDGSKANYGYTF
>TRBV19|TRBJ1-5|15
CASSMGQGEGQPQHF
>TRBV4-3|TRBJ1-1|17
CASSQDPEWQGNTEAFF
>TRBV29-1|TRBJ2-3|14
CSLSSGRPADTQYF
>TRBV19|TRBJ2-3|18
CASAGVAGGPALPDTQYF
>TRBV6-1|TRBJ1-5|13
CASVTVSNQPQHF
>TRBV4-1|TRBJ1-5|16
CASSQDLGQVGWTQHF
>TRBV4-1|TRBJ2-5|17
CASTRSFAKAEVETQYF
>TRBV9|TRBJ1-1|13
CASSVERDTEAFF
>TRBV7-9|TRBJ2-2|19
CASSSPTSGGLQNTGELFF
>TRBV10-2|TRBJ2-5|13
CASSGLARETQYF
>TRBV7-9|TRBJ2-2|17
CASSPNRIAANTGELFF
>TRBV5-4|TRBJ1-1|13
CASSLVLNTEAFF
>TRBV7-6|TRBJ2-5|12
CASKGGGETQYF
>TRBV6-5|TRBJ2-2|12
CASSYPPGELFF
>TRBV5-1|TRBJ1-1|15
CASSLGGGGNTEAFF
>TRBV6-6|TRBJ2-7|14
CASSRESFSYEQYF
>TRBV7-3|TRBJ2-2|16
CASSPVAAANTGELFF
>TRBV11-3|TRBJ2-3|13
CASSLEVGDTQYF
>TRBV5-4|TRBJ1-1|18
CASSLGVGGRGWLTEAFF
>TRBV11-3|TRBJ2-1|14
CASSLEPVYNEQFF
>TRBV11-3|TRBJ2-7|15
CASSQGLAGHGEQYF
>TRBV6-1|TRBJ2-7|15
CASSFGGGYSYEQYF
>TRBV28|TRBJ1-2|14
CASAGPRSLYGYTF
>TRBV10-1|TRBJ1-1|13
CASPLKEDTEAFF
>TRBV7-2|TRBJ2-1|17
CASSLEGAGGPRNEQFF
>TRBV19|TRBJ2-5|15
CASSRLAGGQETQYF
>TRBV25-1|TRBJ1-3|17
CASSDQGRKFSGNTIYF
>TRBV7-9|TRBJ1-4|16
CASSLSWDYTNEKLFF
>TRBV6-5|TRBJ1-1|15
CASRSTGRVNTEAFF
>TRBV20-1|TRBJ2-5|11
CSADNMGTQYF
>TRBV5-6|TRBJ1-4|19
CASSFRTGGWQRMREKLFF
>TRBV5-4|TRBJ2-7|15
CASSLGPGESYEQYF
>TRBV6-5|TRBJ1-2|13
CASSARDRISYTF
>TRBV4-2|TRBJ2-1|12
CASSQDGQQQFF
>TRBV14|TRBJ2-2|16
CASSSGPGGHTGELFF
>TRBV6-5|TRBJ2-7|13
CASRRTGAYEQYF
>TRBV28|TRBJ2-7|14
CASSSPGSAYEQYF
>TRBV6-6|TRBJ1-5|13
CASSYSDVQPQHF
>TRBV7-2|TRBJ1-6|15
CASSSAGTGTSPLHF
>TRBV27|TRBJ2-3|15
CASTDRAFSTDTQYF
>TRBV7-3|TRBJ1-6|15
CASSSRANYNSPLHF
>TRBV7-2|TRBJ1-6|15
CASSKDRGHDSPLHF